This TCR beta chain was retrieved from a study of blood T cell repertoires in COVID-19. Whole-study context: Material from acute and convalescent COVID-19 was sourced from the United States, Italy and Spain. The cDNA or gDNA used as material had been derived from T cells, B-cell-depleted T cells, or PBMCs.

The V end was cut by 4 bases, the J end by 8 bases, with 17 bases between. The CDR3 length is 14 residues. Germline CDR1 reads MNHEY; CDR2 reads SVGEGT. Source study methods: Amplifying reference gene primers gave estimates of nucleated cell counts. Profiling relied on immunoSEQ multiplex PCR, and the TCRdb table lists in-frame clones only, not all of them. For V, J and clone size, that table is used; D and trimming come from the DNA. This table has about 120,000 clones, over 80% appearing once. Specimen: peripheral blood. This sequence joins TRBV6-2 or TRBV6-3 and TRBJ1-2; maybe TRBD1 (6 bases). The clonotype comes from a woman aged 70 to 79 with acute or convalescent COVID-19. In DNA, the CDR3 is TGTGCCAGCAGTTGGACCGGCGGGGGCGGAGGCTACACCTTC. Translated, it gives CASSWTGGGGGYTF.